This is a list of T cell receptor beta chains from one sample in a study of blood T cell repertoires in COVID-19. The repertoire was sequenced with immunoSEQ multiplex PCR; TCRdb's copy has only in-frame clones and lacks some. The sample records more than 80,000 clones, about four fifths being singletons. The specimen sequenced was peripheral blood. These receptors originate from a woman aged 55-69 years with acute or convalescent COVID-19. Both conserved end residues are part of each CDR3. The D gene is left open where the match is weak. A clone size is listed for some rows: how often the clone was seen (once, few, many), or a class if it is expanded.

TRBD2	TRBJ2-7	NA	TRBV6-5	TGTGCCAGCAGTTACGTCGGACTAGCGGGCAACGAGCAGTACTTC	CASSYVGLAGNEQYF
TRBD1	TRBJ2-2	few	TRBV27	TGTGCCAGCAGAGCCGTGGTAAGGACAGGGGGCCAACCCGGGACCGGGGAGCTGTTTTTT	CASRAVVRTGGQPGTGELFF
TRBD2	TRBJ2-7	few	TRBV5-4	TGTGCCAGCAGCTTGACTAGCGGGGGTTACGAGCAGTACTTC	CASSLTSGGYEQYF
TRBD2	TRBJ2-3	NA	TRBV29-1	TGCAGCGTTGACGTTTCGGGGGAGGGAGATACGCAGTATTTT	CSVDVSGEGDTQYF
NA	TRBJ1-2	NA	TRBV14	TGTGCCAGCAGCCAAGAGGGCAAAATGTATGGCTACACCTTC	CASSQEGKMYGYTF
NA	TRBJ2-5	NA	TRBV5-1	TGCGCCAGCAGCCAGGAGGGTGTTTCGGCCCAGTACTTC	CASSQEGVSAQYF
NA	TRBJ2-3	NA	TRBV14	TGTGCCAGCAGCCAAGGCGGAGATACGCAGTATTTT	CASSQGGDTQYF
NA	TRBJ1-3	NA	TRBV4-1	TGCGCCAGCAGCCAAGATGGGGGGTCTGGAAACACCATATATTTT	CASSQDGGSGNTIYF
NA	TRBJ1-3	NA	TRBV29-1	TGCAGCGTTGTATCGGAGGCTGGAAACACCATATATTTT	CSVVSEAGNTIYF
NA	TRBJ1-2	NA	TRBV29-1	TGCAGCGTTGATAATTATGGGGGACTTAACGCTGGCTACACCTTC	CSVDNYGGLNAGYTF
TRBD1	TRBJ1-4	NA	TRBV19	TGTGCCAGTACCGGGACAGGGGGTCAGGCTGAAAAACTGTTTTTT	CASTGTGGQAEKLFF
TRBD1	TRBJ1-4	NA	TRBV19	TGTGCCAGTAGCTTCACAGGGGTTGGCGGAAAACTGTTTTTT	CASSFTGVGGKLFF
NA	TRBJ1-1	NA	TRBV11-3	TGTGCCAGCAGCTTAGGGGTACGGGACACTGAAGCTTTCTTT	CASSLGVRDTEAFF
NA	TRBJ1-4	few	TRBV6-1	TGTGCCAGCAGTGAAGGCGGGGGGCAACTGTTTTTT	CASSEGGGQLFF
NA	TRBJ2-1	NA	TRBV20-1	TGCAGTGCTAGTGTTTCCCCGGGCTCCTACAATGAGCAGTTCTTC	CSASVSPGSYNEQFF
NA	TRBJ2-1	NA	TRBV19	TGTGCCAGTAGTATTTCCGAGTACCCCCAGTTCTTC	CASSISEYPQFF
TRBD1	TRBJ2-1	NA	TRBV7-8	TGTGCCAGCAGCTCCCGGGACAGAGACAATGAGCAGTTCTTC	CASSSRDRDNEQFF
NA	TRBJ2-7	NA	TRBV5-1	TGCGCCAGCAGAATGTCCCCAGGGGAATCCTACGAGCAGTACTTC	CASRMSPGESYEQYF
TRBD2	TRBJ2-5	NA	TRBV5-4	TGTGCCAGCAGCGGGAGGACTAGCGGCCGGGAGACCCAGTACTTC	CASSGRTSGRETQYF
NA	TRBJ1-2	NA	TRBV14	TGTGCCAGCAGCCAAGATCCAGGGAGGGGCTACACCTTC	CASSQDPGRGYTF